Given below is one T cell receptor (beta chain) in context. The antigen remains unidentified. These data come from a study of cytomegalovirus exposure and HLA in healthy donors. Findings and caveats of the study: Per published reports, the classifier diagnosed cytomegalovirus status with high specificity and sensitivity.

Trimming removed 2 bases from V and 6 bases from J, with 17 bases in between. The CDR3 runs to 15 residues. Germline CDR1 and CDR2: LGHNA and YSLEER. The PCR employed 60 Vbeta primers together with 13 Jbeta primers. The data were produced by immunoSEQ multiplex PCR, yet TCRdb's version contains in-frame clones alone and is incomplete. The sample includes 100,000 to 120,000 clones, around 80% of them seen just once. The chain links TRBV4-3 to TRBJ2-7; possibly TRBD1 for D (6 bases). Source material: PBMCs. The clonotype was recovered from a man aged 25-45 years in good health and CMV-seronegative. The CDR3 is CASSQKNRVSGEQYF. The CDR3 DNA reads TGCGCCAGCAGCCAAAAGAACAGGGTTTCAGGCGAGCAGTACTTC.